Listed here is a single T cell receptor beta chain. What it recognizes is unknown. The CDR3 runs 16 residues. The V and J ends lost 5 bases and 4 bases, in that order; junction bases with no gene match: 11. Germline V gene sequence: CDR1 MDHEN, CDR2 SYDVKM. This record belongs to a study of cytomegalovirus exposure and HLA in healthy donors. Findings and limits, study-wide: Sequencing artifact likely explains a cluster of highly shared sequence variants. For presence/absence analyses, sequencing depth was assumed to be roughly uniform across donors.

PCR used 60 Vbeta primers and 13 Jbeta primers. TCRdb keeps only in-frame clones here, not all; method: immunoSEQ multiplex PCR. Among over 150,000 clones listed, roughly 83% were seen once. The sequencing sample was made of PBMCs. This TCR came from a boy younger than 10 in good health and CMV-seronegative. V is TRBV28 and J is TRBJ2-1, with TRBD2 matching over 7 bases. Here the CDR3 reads CASSPLAVNTYNEQFF. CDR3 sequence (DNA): TGTGCCAGCAGTCCGCTAGCGGTAAACACATACAATGAGCAGTTCTTC.